The 20 T cell receptor beta chains in this list originate from one sample, sequenced in a study of blood T cell repertoires in COVID-19. TCRdb's copy holds only in-frame clones and misses some; the assay was immunoSEQ multiplex PCR. The profile shows 90,000 to 120,000 clones, more than 80% of them singletons. The sample comprised peripheral blood. Receptor source: a man in his forties with active or convalescent COVID-19.

The V call is TRBV5-1, the J call TRBJ2-5; no clear D gene. The V gene lost 1 base and the J gene lost 4 bases, with 8 bases spanning the gap. This CDR3 spans 13 amino acids. The germline CDR1 and CDR2 sequences are SGHRS and YFSETQ. CDR3 in DNA: TGCGCCAGCAGCTTGATACCGGGAGAGACCCAGTACTTC. Translating gives CASSLIPGETQYF.

In DNA, the CDR3 is TGCGCCAGCACATCCTTGGGAGCCGATACCTCCTACAATGAGCAGTTCTTC. Translating gives CASTSLGADTSYNEQFF. The genes are TRBV5-1 and TRBJ2-1; D may be TRBD2 (5 bases). The CDR3 contains 17 residues. The V gene lost 6 bases and the J gene lost 0 bases, with 19 bases spanning the gap. Germline V lookup: CDR1 SGHRS, CDR2 YFSETQ.

The gene calls are TRBV18 and TRBJ2-7; 8 bases map to TRBD1. Germline trimming cut 3 bases from V and 9 bases from J; bases unmatched to any gene: 13. CDR1 is KGHSH, CDR2 LQKENI, per germline. CDR3 length: 15 residues. The CDR3 DNA sequence: TGTGCCAGCTCACCGCCGGGACGGACAGGGATCGGGCAGTACTTC. This codes for CASSPPGRTGIGQYF. The whole variable domain, filled in from reference TRBV18 and TRBJ2-7, reads NAGVMQNPRHLVRRRGQEARLRCSPMKGHSHVYWYRQLPEEGLKFMVYLQKENIIDESGMPKERFSAEFPKEGPSILRIQQVVRGDSAAYFCASSPPGRTGIGQYFGPGTRLTVT.

V is TRBV6-1 and J is TRBJ2-5; D is perhaps TRBD1 (5 bases). This CDR3 region has 14 residues. The germline gives CDR1 MNHNS, CDR2 SASEGT. The V gene lost 0 bases and the J gene lost 5 bases, with 10 bases spanning the gap. The CDR3 loop is CASSEAVGQETQYF. DNA of the CDR3: TGTGCCAGCAGTGAAGCGGTGGGGCAGGAGACCCAGTACTTC.

This chain connects TRBV28 to TRBJ1-4; unclear D gene. CDR1 and CDR2 from the germline V gene are MDHEN and SYDVKM. Trimming pared 5 bases from V and 10 bases from J, leaving 11 bases between. This CDR3 is built from 12 residues. The CDR3 here is CASSPTRGKLFF. The CDR3 region has the DNA TGTGCCAGCAGTCCTACAAGAGGAAAACTGTTTTTT. Drawing the rest from reference TRBV28 and TRBJ1-4, the complete variable domain is DVKVTQSSRYLVKRTGEKVFLECVQDMDHENMFWYRQDPGLGLRLIYFSYDVKMKEKGDIPEGYSVSREKKERFSLILESASTNQTSMYLCASSPTRGKLFFGSGTQLSVL.

The CDR3: CASSVVTGGTETQYF. The CDR3 bases are TGTGCCAGCAGCGTTGTGACAGGGGGTACGGAGACCCAGTACTTC. This chain joins TRBV9 and TRBJ2-5; 9 nucleotides line up with TRBD1. Germline V lookup: CDR1 SGDLS, CDR2 YYNGEE. The CDR3 contains 15 residues. Losses at the gene ends were 2 bases for V and 5 bases for J; bases not matched to a gene: 7.

This clone was counted once. The rearrangement joins TRBV6-6 to TRBJ1-5; perhaps TRBD1 as D (6 bases). V dropped 5 bases and J dropped 6 bases, with 20 bases sitting between them. Germline assignment: CDR1 MNHNY and CDR2 SVGAGI (reference sequence). CDR3 size: 16 residues. Here the CDR3 reads CASSPQIGQFGQPQHF. Here the CDR3 DNA reads TGTGCCAGCAGTCCTCAGATCGGACAGTTCGGTCAGCCCCAGCATTTT.

The chain uses TRBV30 and TRBJ2-2; 9 nucleotides align to TRBD1. Trimming took 5 bases from V and 5 from J; bases not matched to a gene: 9. The CDR3 runs 15 residues. Per the germline V gene, CDR1 is GTSNPN and CDR2 is SVGIG (reference sequence). CDR3 sequence reads: CAWGPGTGWTGELFF. CDR3 coding DNA: TGTGCCTGGGGTCCCGGGACAGGGTGGACCGGGGAGCTGTTTTTT.

The chain is built from TRBV28 and TRBJ1-2, with D unclear. The CDR3 is made up of 11 amino acids. V dropped 4 bases and J dropped 5 bases, with 5 bases sitting between them. CDR1 is MDHEN, CDR2 SYDVKM, per germline. The CDR3: CASSWLYGYTF. In DNA, the CDR3 is TGTGCCAGCAGTTGGCTTTATGGCTACACCTTC.

The rearrangement links TRBV28 to TRBJ2-1; weak D call: TRBD2 (5 bases). In germline, CDR1 is MDHEN, CDR2 SYDVKM. Deletions cut 8 bases from V and 10 bases from J, with 12 bases between. The CDR3 consists of 11 residues. The CDR3 here is CASSRGLEQFF. CDR3 bases: TGTGCCAGCTCGAGAGGACTGGAGCAGTTCTTC. Full variable domain (rest looked up from reference TRBV28 and TRBJ2-1): DVKVTQSSRYLVKRTGEKVFLECVQDMDHENMFWYRQDPGLGLRLIYFSYDVKMKEKGDIPEGYSVSREKKERFSLILESASTNQTSMYLCASSRGLEQFFGPGTRLTVL.

The chain uses TRBV4-3 and TRBJ1-5, with D unresolved. The CDR3 has 14 residues. Trimming pared 3 bases from V and 11 bases from J, leaving 17 bases between. Germline V gives CDR1 LGHNA, CDR2 YSLEER. CDR3 region: CASSHYKPSQAQHF. The CDR3 coding sequence is TGCGCCAGCAGCCATTACAAGCCCTCCCAGGCCCAGCATTTT.

J is TRBJ2-1 and V is TRBV12-3 or TRBV12-4; D is unresolved. The V end was cut by 5 bases, the J end by 8 bases, with 7 bases between. CDR3 length: 11 residues. The chain's CDR3 is CASSVLDEQFF. The DNA for the CDR3 is TGTGCCAGCAGTGTCCTTGATGAGCAGTTCTTC.

The V and J genes are TRBV18 and TRBJ1-2, with D possibly matching TRBD1 (5 bases). CDR3 size: 14 residues. The V and J ends lost 2 bases and 7 bases respectively, with 14 bases between them. CDR1 KGHSH and CDR2 LQKENI come from the germline V gene. CDR3 in DNA: TGTGCCAGCTCACCAAAACAGGCCAACGTTGGCTACACCTTC. Amino acids: CASSPKQANVGYTF.

V gene TRBV4-1 combines with J gene TRBJ1-1; D not resolved. This CDR3 region has 14 residues. Germline CDR1 is MGHRA and CDR2 is YSYEKL. The V and J ends lost 4 bases and 6 bases respectively, with 15 bases between them. CDR3 DNA sequence: TGCGCCAGCAGCCCTCCCGGGAGGGATCCTGAAGCTTTCTTT. It specifies CASSPPGRDPEAFF.

The CDR3 sequence is CAWSLQENQPQHF. The CDR3 coding sequence is TGTGCCTGGAGTCTTCAAGAGAATCAGCCCCAGCATTTT. The V gene is TRBV30, the J gene TRBJ1-5; D is undetermined. V shed 2 bases and J shed 4 bases, with 9 bases lying between them. Germline V gives CDR1 GTSNPN, CDR2 SVGIG (reference sequence). The CDR3 runs to 13 residues.

The chain is built from TRBV2 and TRBJ1-2; 9 nucleotides agree with TRBD1. The germline gives CDR1 SNHLY, CDR2 FYNNEI. The CDR3 has 16 amino acids. Germline trimming cut 8 bases from V and 0 bases from J; bases unmatched to any gene: 10. As DNA, the CDR3 is TGTGCCAGCGGTACAGGGGGCTCCCCTACTAACTATGGCTACACCTTC. This translates into CASGTGGSPTNYGYTF.

This chain uses TRBV7-3 with TRBJ1-6; D is unresolved. The CDR3 is 15 amino acids. Germline V gene lookup returns CDR1 SGHTA and CDR2 FQGTGA. Trimming shortened V by 5 bases and J by 7 bases, and 15 bases separated the two germline ends. CDR3 nucleotides: TGTGCCAGCAGCCTTACCCCCCGGCGGAATTCACCCCTCCACTTT. Its protein product is CASSLTPRRNSPLHF. The full variable domain, rest sourced from reference TRBV7-3 and TRBJ1-6, is GAGVSQTPSNKVTEKGKYVELRCDPISGHTALYWYRQSLGQGPEFLIYFQGTGAADDSGLPNDRFFAVRPEGSVSTLKIQRTERGDSAVYLCASSLTPRRNSPLHFGNGTRLTVT.

Concerning this clone itself: Compared with germline, one end of the junction differs, possibly owing to a read error. The chain employs TRBV6-1 and TRBJ2-3; tentatively, D is TRBD1 (5 bases). Germline assignment: CDR1 MNHNS and CDR2 SASEGT. CDR3 length: 16 residues. CDR3 nucleotide sequence: TGTGCCAGCAGTGAACAAAGTTGGGGCTTCACAGATACGCATTATTTT. Its translation is CASSEQSWGFTDTHYF.

For this clone: A junction end diverges from the germline sequence, so it may reflect a read error. This rearrangement joins TRBV7-7 to TRBJ2-5, with TRBD1 matching 10 bases. The germline V gene has CDR1 SSHAT and CDR2 FNYEAQ (reference sequence). The CDR3 is 14 amino acids. The CDR3 protein is CASSLLEGQGRQYF. CDR3 DNA: TGTGCTAGCAGCTTATTGGAGGGACAGGGGAGGCAGTACTTC.

This sequence joins TRBV30 and TRBJ2-7, with D possibly being TRBD1 (5 bases). CDR1 GTSNPN and CDR2 SVGIG come from the germline V gene (reference sequence). There are 14 residues in the CDR3. The ends were cut back, 0 bases at V and 5 bases at J, with 14 bases in the middle. CDR3 residues: CAWSVGRAWNEQYF. DNA of the CDR3: TGTGCCTGGAGTGTGGGCAGGGCGTGGAACGAGCAGTACTTC. The whole variable domain, remainder taken from reference TRBV30 and TRBJ2-7, is SQTIHQWPATLVQPVGSPLSLECTVEGTSNPNLYWYRQAAGRGLQLLFYSVGIGQISSEVPQNLSASRPQDRQFILSSKKLLLSDSGFYLCAWSVGRAWNEQYFGPGTRLTVT.